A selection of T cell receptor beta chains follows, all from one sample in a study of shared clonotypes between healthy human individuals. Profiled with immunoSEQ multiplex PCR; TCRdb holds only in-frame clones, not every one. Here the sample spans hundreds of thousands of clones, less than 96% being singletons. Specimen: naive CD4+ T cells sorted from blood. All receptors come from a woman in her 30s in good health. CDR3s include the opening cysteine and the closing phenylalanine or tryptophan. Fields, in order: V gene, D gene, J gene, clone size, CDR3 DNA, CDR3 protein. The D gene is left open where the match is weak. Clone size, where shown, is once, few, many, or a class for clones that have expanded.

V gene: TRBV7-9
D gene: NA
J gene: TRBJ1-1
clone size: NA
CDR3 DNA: TGTGCCAGCAGCTTTCCGGATAACACTGAAGCTTTCTTT
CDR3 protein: CASSFPDNTEAFF

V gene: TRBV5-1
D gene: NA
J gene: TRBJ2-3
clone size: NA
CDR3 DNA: TGCGCCAGCAGCCGTATCGAGAGTGCAGATACGCAGTATTTT
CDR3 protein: CASSRIESADTQYF

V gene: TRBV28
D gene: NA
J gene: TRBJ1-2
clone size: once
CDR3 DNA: TGTGCCAGCAGTTTCAGGGTAGTAGACTATGGCTACACCTTC
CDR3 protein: CASSFRVVDYGYTF

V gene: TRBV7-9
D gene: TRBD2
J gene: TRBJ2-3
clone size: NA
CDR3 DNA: TGTGCCAGCAGTATTAGCGCTAGCGGGAGTTTGACGCAGTATTTT
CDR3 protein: CASSISASGSLTQYF

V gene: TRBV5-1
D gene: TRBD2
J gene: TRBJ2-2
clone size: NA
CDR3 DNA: TGCGCCAGCAGTACTAGCGGGAGCCTCACCGGGGAGCTGTTTTTT
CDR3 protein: CASSTSGSLTGELFF

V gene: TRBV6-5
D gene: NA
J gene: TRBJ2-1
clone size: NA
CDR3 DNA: TGTGCCAGCAGTTACTCCCGGGGTACTGAGCAGTTCTTC
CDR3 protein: CASSYSRGTEQFF

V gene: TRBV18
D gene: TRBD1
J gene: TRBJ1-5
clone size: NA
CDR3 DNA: TGTGCCAGCTCACCTAGGACAGGGGATAATCAGCCCCAGCATTTT
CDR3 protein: CASSPRTGDNQPQHF

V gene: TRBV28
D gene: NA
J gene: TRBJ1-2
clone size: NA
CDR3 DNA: TGTGCCAGCATGCAGGGGTCTAACTATGGCTACACCTTC
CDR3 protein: CASMQGSNYGYTF

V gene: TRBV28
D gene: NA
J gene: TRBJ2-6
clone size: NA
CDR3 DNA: TGTGCCAGCAGTCCCCTTTGGGGACCGAGCTCTGGGGCCAACGTCCTGACTTTC
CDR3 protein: CASSPLWGPSSGANVLTF

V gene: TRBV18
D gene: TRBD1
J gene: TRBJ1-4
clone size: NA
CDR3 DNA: TGTGCCAGCTCACCGCGGACAGGAATTAATGAAAAACTGTTTTTT
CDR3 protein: CASSPRTGINEKLFF

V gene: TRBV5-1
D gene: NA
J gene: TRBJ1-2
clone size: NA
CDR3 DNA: TGCGCCAGCAGCTTGGGACCAGGACAGTATGGCTACACCTTC
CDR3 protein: CASSLGPGQYGYTF

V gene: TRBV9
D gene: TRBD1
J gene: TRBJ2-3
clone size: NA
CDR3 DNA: TGTGCCAGCAGCCTACGCCGGGACAGTGGATATCGCACAGATACGCAGTATTTT
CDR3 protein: CASSLRRDSGYRTDTQYF

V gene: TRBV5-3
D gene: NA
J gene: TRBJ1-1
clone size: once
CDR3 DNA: TGTGCCAGCAGTAATGGCGGCCTCCTGAACACTGAAGCTTTCTTT
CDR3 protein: CASSNGGLLNTEAFF

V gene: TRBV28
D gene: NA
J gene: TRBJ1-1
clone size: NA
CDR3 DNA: TGTGCCAGCAGTTTGGACTTAGCGTTGAACACTGAAGCTTTCTTT
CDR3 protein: CASSLDLALNTEAFF

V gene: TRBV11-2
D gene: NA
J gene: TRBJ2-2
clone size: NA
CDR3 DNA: TGTGCCATTGGGACCGGGGAGCTGTTTTTT
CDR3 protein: CAIGTGELFF

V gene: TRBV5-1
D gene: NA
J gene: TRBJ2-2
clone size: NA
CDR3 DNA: TGCGCCAGCAGCTTGGCCAGTGAGGGACTTTCTGCCGGGGAGCTGTTTTTT
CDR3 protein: CASSLASEGLSAGELFF